The next 17 T cell receptor beta chains were all read from a single sample in a study of early stage breast cancer tumors. The assay was immunoSEQ multiplex PCR, and TCRdb's table has in-frame clones only and misses some. The top ten hold roughly 3.5% of the sample, which has around 51,000 clones, about 77% seen once. Sequencing input: blood. Source of these receptors: a person in their 40s with breast cancer.

The chain uses TRBV2 and TRBJ2-1; TRBD1 matches at 7 bases. Germline lookup yields CDR1 SNHLY and CDR2 FYNNEI. CDR3 size: 13 residues. The ends lost 7 bases at V and 6 bases at J; junction bases unmatched: 6. CDR3 DNA sequence: TGTGCCAGCAAGTCACAGGGGTTCAATGAGCAGTTCTTC. Its translation is CASKSQGFNEQFF.

The rearrangement links TRBV5-5 to TRBJ2-7; D remains ambiguous. The length of the CDR3 is 11 residues. Germline V gives CDR1 SGHKS, CDR2 YYEKEE (reference sequence). V was trimmed by 2 bases and J by 3 bases, leaving 3 bases between them. CDR3 loop: CASSFSYEQYF. The CDR3 nucleotides are TGTGCCAGCAGCTTCAGCTACGAGCAGTACTTC.

This clone showed up just once. The rearrangement links TRBV7-9 to TRBJ2-2; unclear D gene. CDR1 and CDR2 from the germline V gene are SEHNR and FQNEAQ (reference sequence). Between the trimmed V and J ends, which lost 5 bases and 6 bases, there was a span of 10 bases. This CDR3 region has 13 residues. In DNA form, the CDR3 reads TGTGCCAGCAGCAAAAATAGTGCCGGGGAGCTGTTTTTT. As protein: CASSKNSAGELFF. The variable domain in full, with the rest retrieved from reference TRBV7-9 and TRBJ2-2, is DTGVSQNPRHKITKRGQNVTFRCDPISEHNRLYWYRQTLGQGPEFLTYFQNEAQLEKSRLLSDRFSAERPKGSFSTLEIQRTEQGDSAMYLCASSKNSAGELFFGEGSRLTVL.

This chain links TRBV13 with TRBJ2-7; a weak D match, TRBD2 (6 bases). This CDR3 contains 14 residues. The ends were cut back, 5 bases at V and 3 bases at J, with 14 bases in the middle. Per the germline V gene, CDR1 is PRHDT and CDR2 is FYEKMQ (reference sequence). CDR3 loop: CASSERAGLYEQYF. The CDR3 DNA reads TGTGCCAGCAGCGAGCGGGCGGGTCTCTACGAGCAGTACTTC.

The gene calls are TRBV7-2 and TRBJ1-2, with D hard to call. The V end was cut by 3 bases, the J end by 7 bases, with 9 bases between. Germline loops: CDR1 SGHTA, CDR2 FQGNSA. The length of the CDR3 is 12 residues. This chain's CDR3 is CASSFPQGGYTF. In DNA form, the CDR3 reads TGTGCCAGCAGCTTCCCCCAAGGTGGCTACACCTTC.

V and J are TRBV20-1 and TRBJ2-1; D call uncertain. Germline V gene sequence: CDR1 DFQATT, CDR2 SNEGSKA (reference sequence). CDR3 size: 10 residues. V lost 6 bases and J lost 7, with 7 bases in between. DNA of the CDR3: TGCAGTGCCCTAAATAATGAGCAGTTCTTC. This sequence encodes CSALNNEQFF.

The chain recombines TRBV6-4 with TRBJ2-7, with 7 bases aligning to TRBD2. V lost 4 bases and J lost 0; bases outside the gene matches: 18. This CDR3 comprises 19 residues. Looked up from germline, CDR1 is MRHNA and CDR2 is SNTAGT. The chain's CDR3 is CASSGVLAEPLGRSYEQYF. CDR3 nucleotide sequence: TGTGCCAGCAGTGGGGTTCTAGCGGAGCCCCTGGGACGCTCCTACGAGCAGTACTTC.

The rearrangement uses TRBV19 and TRBJ1-1, with D possibly being TRBD1 (6 bases). The CDR3 sequence is 14 residues long. V gave up 3 bases and J gave up 4 bases, with 12 bases separating them. Germline V CDR1 and CDR2: LNHDA, SQIVND (reference sequence). The CDR3 nucleotides are TGTGCCAGTAGTATTGGGGGGACACCCACTGAAGCTTTCTTT. This gives the protein CASSIGGTPTEAFF.

The CDR3 bases are TGTGCCAGCAGTCCATTAGCCAAAAACATTCAGTACTTC. This sequence encodes CASSPLAKNIQYF. The chain combines TRBV27 with TRBJ2-4; D ambiguous. The CDR3 length is 13 residues. Trimming took off 5 bases at V and 0 bases at J, with 5 bases between the two ends. Germline lookup yields CDR1 MNHEY and CDR2 SMNVEV (reference sequence).

This chain connects TRBV11-3 to TRBJ1-2; 8 nucleotides agree with TRBD1. Losses at the gene ends were 5 bases for V and 3 bases for J; bases not matched to a gene: 5. Germline-derived CDR1 and CDR2 are SGHNT and YENEEA. The CDR3 spans 14 residues. The CDR3 reads CASSTGTGHYGYTF. The CDR3 DNA reads as TGTGCCAGCAGCACAGGGACAGGACACTATGGCTACACCTTC.

The chain employs TRBV6-6 and TRBJ1-3; no definite D call. With 2 bases removed from V and 0 bases from J, the gap between germline ends came to 5 bases. The CDR3 spans 14 residues. The germline V gene has CDR1 MNHNY and CDR2 SVGAGI (reference sequence). This CDR3 is CASSYVGSGNTIYF. DNA for the CDR3: TGTGCCAGCAGTTACGTGGGCTCTGGAAACACCATATATTTT.

The CDR3 sequence: CASIREWKGDTQYF. CDR3 sequence (DNA): TGTGCCAGCATACGGGAGTGGAAAGGAGATACGCAGTATTTT. The chain employs TRBV6-1 and TRBJ2-3, with D perhaps matching TRBD2 (6 bases). V was shortened by 7 bases and J by 5 bases, with 16 bases between the two germline ends. The CDR3 covers 14 residues. CDR1 MNHNS and CDR2 SASEGT come from the germline V gene.

The chain joins TRBV7-8 to TRBJ2-7; weak D call: TRBD2 (5 bases). The CDR3 spans 16 residues. Trimming left V 1 base short and J 4 bases short, with 17 bases between. In germline, CDR1 is SGHVS, CDR2 FQNEAQ. The CDR3: CASSLVFVGVGYEQYF. The DNA of the CDR3 is TGTGCCAGCAGCTTAGTTTTTGTGGGAGTCGGGTACGAGCAGTACTTC.

This chain joins TRBV18 and TRBJ1-1; no reliable D call. Per the germline V gene, CDR1 is KGHSH and CDR2 is LQKENI. V was pared by 3 bases and J by 1 base, with 12 bases between. This CDR3 has 15 residues. The CDR3 reads CASSPPGTENTEAFF. The CDR3, as DNA: TGTGCCAGCTCACCCCCGGGAACAGAGAACACTGAAGCTTTCTTT.

This sequence joins TRBV2 and TRBJ2-7; 9 bases map to TRBD2. The V gene end was trimmed by 3 bases and the J gene end by 5 bases; junction bases not matched to a gene: 11. This CDR3 spans 16 amino acids. In germline, CDR1 is SNHLY, CDR2 FYNNEI. The CDR3 DNA reads as TGTGCCAGCAGTGACCCGTTAACTAGCGGGCTCGACGAGCAGTACTTC. It translates to CASSDPLTSGLDEQYF.

The chain carries TRBV10-3 and TRBJ1-1, with 10 positions matching TRBD1. V shed 3 bases, J shed 3 bases, and the junction held 10 bases outside the gene matches. CDR3 length equals 17 residues. Germline lookup yields CDR1 ENHRY and CDR2 SYGVKD. CDR3 sequence (DNA): TGTGCCATCAGTGACCCGACAGGGGGCGGGGTTGACACTGAAGCTTTCTTT. Amino acids: CAISDPTGGGVDTEAFF.

This rearrangement joins TRBV5-1 to TRBJ1-5; D gene ambiguous. V was pared by 8 bases and J by 7 bases, with 16 bases between. This CDR3 region has 13 residues. In germline, CDR1 is SGHRS, CDR2 YFSETQ. CDR3: CARDAGTSQPQHF. The CDR3 DNA is TGCGCCAGGGATGCGGGAACGTCCCAGCCCCAGCATTTT.